This is a list of T cell receptor beta chains from one sample in a study of T cell responses to AZD1222 COVID-19 vaccine. Profiled with immunoSEQ multiplex PCR; TCRdb holds only in-frame clones, not every one. The sample has fewer than 120,000 clones, roughly 93% seen once. The sample here was peripheral blood, taken 28 days after the second AZD1222 dose. These receptors all stem from an adult who received the AZD1222 COVID-19 vaccine. The CDR3 runs from the conserved cysteine through the conserved F or W. The D gene is left open where the match is weak. Clone size appears in some rows only: once, few, many, or a class for an expanded clone.

NA	TRBV4-2	TRBJ1-3	NA	TGTGCCAGCAGCCAAGAAACTATATATGGAAACACCATATATTTT	CASSQETIYGNTIYF
NA	TRBV15	TRBJ1-1	NA	TGTGCCACCAGCAGAGATCCCGGAACGAACACTGAAGCTTTCTTT	CATSRDPGTNTEAFF
TRBD1	TRBV5-4	TRBJ1-1	NA	TGTGCCAGCAGCTTCAGGGGGGCGGGGACTGAAGCTTTCTTT	CASSFRGAGTEAFF
NA	TRBV7-8	TRBJ1-1	NA	TGTGCCAGCAGCTTAGTATCTATGGTCGGGGCTTCGGGCACTGAAGCTTTCTTT	CASSLVSMVGASGTEAFF
TRBD2	TRBV29-1	TRBJ2-1	NA	TGCAGCGGTTCTGGGGGGGACTCATACAATGAGCAGTTCTTC	CSGSGGDSYNEQFF
TRBD1	TRBV12-5	TRBJ2-1	NA	TGTGCTAGTGGTTCCGGACAGGGACTGAATGAGCAGTTCTTC	CASGSGQGLNEQFF
NA	TRBV10-1	TRBJ1-5	NA	TGCGCCAGCAGTACGGGGCCCCAGCATTTT	CASSTGPQHF
NA	TRBV6-5	TRBJ2-2	NA	TGTGCCAGCTCTCTTACGAACACCGGGGAGCTGTTTTTT	CASSLTNTGELFF
NA	TRBV28	TRBJ1-2	once	TGTGCCAGCAGTTTACTACAGGGCATCTATGGCTACACCTTC	CASSLLQGIYGYTF
NA	TRBV12-5	TRBJ2-7	NA	TGTGCTAGTGGTTTGGTAATGGGTATCTACGAGCAGTACTTC	CASGLVMGIYEQYF
NA	TRBV24-1	TRBJ2-1	NA	TGTGCCACCAGTGCCGAGACAGGCCTCGAGTGGTCCTACAATGAGCAGTTCTTC	CATSAETGLEWSYNEQFF
TRBD2	TRBV5-1	TRBJ2-7	NA	TGCGCCAGCAGTAAAACTAGCGGGAGGGCCTCCTACGAGCAGTACTTC	CASSKTSGRASYEQYF
TRBD1	TRBV4-1	TRBJ1-4	NA	TGCGCCAGCAGCCACACCGGGACAGGGAGGATTGAAAAACTGTTTTTT	CASSHTGTGRIEKLFF
NA	TRBV10-2	TRBJ1-3	NA	TGCGCCAGCAGTGACCACAGGGTCTCCTCTGGAAACACCATATATTTT	CASSDHRVSSGNTIYF
NA	TRBV11-2	TRBJ1-4	NA	TGTGCCAGCAGCTTATTATTTCAGTCGGGGGCAGGGGAAAAACTGTTTTTT	CASSLLFQSGAGEKLFF
TRBD1	TRBV7-2	TRBJ2-5	NA	TGTGCCAGCAGCAATTGGACAGGGGAGACGACCCAGTACTTC	CASSNWTGETTQYF
TRBD1	TRBV5-1	TRBJ1-2	NA	TGCGCCAGCAGCGCCCTATCAGGGGGCAGATATGGCTACACCTTC	CASSALSGGRYGYTF
NA	TRBV6-5	TRBJ1-2	NA	TGTGCCAGCTGGCCAGCTCCGCCGCGGGACTATGGCTACACCTTC	CASWPAPPRDYGYTF
TRBD1	TRBV6-5	TRBJ2-7	NA	TGTGCCAGCAGTTATCCCAACAGGGGGAGGTACGAGCAGTACTTC	CASSYPNRGRYEQYF
TRBD1	TRBV19	TRBJ1-5	once	TGTGCCAGTAGTATACGGACAGGGAATCAGCCCCAGCATTTT	CASSIRTGNQPQHF
NA	TRBV13	TRBJ1-4	NA	TGTGCCAGCAGCTTAGTTTCTTCGGGGAGGGGCGAAAAACTGTTTTTT	CASSLVSSGRGEKLFF
NA	TRBV19	TRBJ2-7	once	TGTGCCAGTAGTACCCAGGGAAGGTCCTACGAGCAGTACTTC	CASSTQGRSYEQYF
TRBD1	TRBV2	TRBJ2-3	once	TGTGCCAGCAGTGCCAAATGGACAGGGACAGATACGCAGTATTTT	CASSAKWTGTDTQYF
NA	TRBV29-1	TRBJ1-2	NA	TGCAGCGTTGTGCGTAACATTGAGGATGGCTACACCTTC	CSVVRNIEDGYTF
NA	TRBV6-1	TRBJ1-1	NA	TGTGCCAGCAGTGAAGCACGGTACACTGAAGCTTTCTTT	CASSEARYTEAFF